These 21 T cell receptor beta chains were all obtained from the same sample, sequenced in a study of blood T cells in healthy people across ages. Sample-barcoded 5' priming and a J-beta primer mix drove a second PCR of about 7 to 12 cycles. TCRdb passed the 5' RACE reads through MiXCR, listing each CDR3 protein once. The sample holds roughly 500,000 distinct CDR3 sequences, approximately 30% seen once. What was sequenced was blood. All receptors come from a woman aged 65 to 85 in good health.

This chain connects TRBV2 to TRBJ2-4; the match to TRBD1 covers 8 bases. Germline V lookup: CDR1 SNHLY, CDR2 FYNNEI. V was pared by 7 bases and J by 0 bases, with 8 bases of the junction left unmatched. The CDR3 covers 16 residues. The CDR3 loop is CASTMTGDLAKNIQYF. The CDR3 nucleotides are TGTGCCAGCACCATGACAGGGGACCTAGCCAAAAACATTCAGTACTTC. The full variable domain, its missing parts supplied by reference TRBV2 and TRBJ2-4, is EPEVTQTPSHQVTQMGQEVILRCVPISNHLYFYWYRQILGQKVEFLVSFYNNEISEKSEIFDDQFSVERPDGSNFTLKIRSTKLEDSAMYFCASTMTGDLAKNIQYFGAGTRLSVL.

CDR3 sequence: CASTTTPYQETQYF. In DNA form, the CDR3 reads TGTGCCAGCACCACTACACCCTACCAAGAGACCCAGTACTTC. The J gene is TRBJ2-5, the V gene TRBV6-2 or TRBV6-3; D unresolved. The CDR3 totals 14 residues. Trimming shortened V by 7 bases and J by 0 bases, and 12 bases separated the two germline ends. Looked up from germline, CDR1 is MNHEY and CDR2 is SVGEGT.

This rearrangement joins TRBV6-2 or TRBV6-3 to TRBJ2-1, with TRBD1 matching 7 bases. Germline-derived CDR1 and CDR2 are MNHEY and SVGEGT. V was clipped by 5 bases and J by 5 bases; unmatched bases: 6. This CDR3 has 14 residues. The CDR3 reads CASSGQANHNEQFF. The CDR3 region has the DNA TGTGCCAGCAGTGGACAGGCGAATCACAATGAGCAGTTCTTC.

This rearrangement joins TRBV12-3 or TRBV12-4 to TRBJ1-1; the match to TRBD1 covers 7 bases. V lost 7 bases, J lost 3 bases, and 2 bases stayed unmatched. The CDR3 length is 12 residues. The CDR3 reads CASNTGDTEAFF. The DNA for the CDR3 is TGTGCCAGCAATACAGGGGACACTGAAGCTTTCTTT.

The table lists this clonotype with a few counts. This chain links TRBV7-9 with TRBJ2-5; D unclear. The germline CDR1 and CDR2 sequences are SEHNR and FQNEAQ (reference sequence). The CDR3 has 14 amino acids. Trimming took 3 bases from V and 6 from J, leaving 14 bases between them. The CDR3 is CASSFAGPWKTQYF. Here the CDR3 DNA reads TGTGCCAGCAGCTTCGCCGGGCCCTGGAAGACCCAGTACTTC. Full variable domain (missing parts from reference TRBV7-9 and TRBJ2-5): DTGVSQNPRHKITKRGQNVTFRCDPISEHNRLYWYRQTLGQGPEFLTYFQNEAQLEKSRLLSDRFSAERPKGSFSTLEIQRTEQGDSAMYLCASSFAGPWKTQYFGPGTRLLVL.

This clonotype has only a few counts. The chain combines TRBV12-3 or TRBV12-4 with TRBJ2-2; TRBD2 might be the D (6 bases). Trimming pared 6 bases from V and 6 bases from J, leaving 11 bases between. CDR3 size: 13 residues. The CDR3: CASSRLDPGELFF. CDR3 DNA sequence: TGTGCCAGCAGCCGACTAGACCCCGGGGAGCTGTTTTTT.

This chain links TRBV10-3 with TRBJ2-7; TRBD2 matches 7 bases. V trimming: 2 bases; J trimming: 5 bases; junction bases outside the gene matches: 6. Germline V gene lookup returns CDR1 ENHRY and CDR2 SYGVKD. The CDR3 runs 14 residues. The CDR3 bases are TGTGCCATCAGTGAGGGGCCGCGGGGGAACGAGCAGTACTTC. Translation: CAISEGPRGNEQYF.

V is TRBV5-5 and J is TRBJ2-4; D is undetermined. This CDR3 spans 14 amino acids. CDR1 SGHKS and CDR2 YYEKEE come from the germline V gene (reference sequence). V dropped 3 bases and J dropped 1 base, with 8 bases sitting between them. The CDR3 here is CASSSGSAKNIQYF. In DNA form, the CDR3 reads TGTGCCAGCAGCTCCGGCAGTGCCAAAAACATTCAGTACTTC.

The chain uses TRBV5-1 and TRBJ1-2; 7 positions agree with TRBD1. Germline V gene data show CDR1 as SGHRS and CDR2 as YFSETQ. This CDR3 is built from 13 residues. J lost 7 bases, V lost 4 bases, and 7 bases had no gene match. In DNA form, the CDR3 reads TGCGCCAGCAGCCCAGACAGGGCCTTTGGCTACACCTTC. Translation: CASSPDRAFGYTF.

The chain employs TRBV6-5 and TRBJ2-1; D unclear. V gave up 7 bases and J gave up 4 bases, with 5 bases separating them. The CDR3 spans 11 residues. CDR1 is MNHEY and CDR2 is SVGAGI in the germline V gene. The CDR3 DNA reads TGTGCCAGCATGGGATACAATGAGCAGTTCTTC. This codes for CASMGYNEQFF.

This clonotype was seen a handful of times. The rearrangement joins TRBV20-1 to TRBJ1-2; TRBD1 might be the D (5 bases). The CDR3 runs to 13 residues. V gave up 6 bases and J gave up 1 base, with 12 bases separating them. Germline V gene lookup returns CDR1 DFQATT and CDR2 SNEGSKA (reference sequence). The CDR3, as DNA: TGCAGTGCACAGGACGGATTTAACTATGGCTACACCTTC. Protein sequence: CSAQDGFNYGYTF.

The gene calls are TRBV4-3 and TRBJ2-1, with 9 nucleotides matching TRBD2. Germline V CDR1 and CDR2: LGHNA, YSLEER. V lost 0 bases to trimming and J lost 5 bases; unmatched junction nucleotides: 11. The CDR3 spans 18 residues. CDR3 residues: CASSQERGGVAGDNEQFF. The CDR3, as DNA: TGCGCCAGCAGCCAAGAAAGGGGAGGGGTAGCGGGGGACAATGAGCAGTTCTTC.

This clonotype has just a few counts. The rearrangement links TRBV5-6 to TRBJ2-3; 8 nucleotides agree with TRBD2. The germline V gene encodes CDR1 SGHDT and CDR2 YYEEEE. This CDR3 contains 16 residues. V shed 3 bases and J 0 bases; nucleotides not matched to a gene: 6. CDR3 protein: CASSWGSGVSTDTQYF. CDR3 DNA: TGTGCCAGCAGCTGGGGTAGCGGGGTTAGCACAGATACGCAGTATTTT. Full variable domain (missing parts from reference TRBV5-6 and TRBJ2-3): DAGVTQSPTHLIKTRGQQVTLRCSPKSGHDTVSWYQQALGQGPQFIFQYYEEEERQRGNFPDRFSGHQFPNYSSELNVNALLLGDSALYLCASSWGSGVSTDTQYFGPGTRLTVL.

The chain combines TRBV9 with TRBJ1-2; D gene unclear. Germline assignment: CDR1 SGDLS and CDR2 YYNGEE. V shed 3 bases and J shed 4 bases, with 10 bases lying between them. The CDR3 has 13 residues. The CDR3 coding sequence is TGTGCCAGCAGCGGTGGGTATAGCTATGGCTACACCTTC. Protein product: CASSGGYSYGYTF.

V usage is TRBV7-9 and J usage is TRBJ1-2; D is unclear. The CDR3 is 12 amino acids. The germline V and J ends were trimmed by 1 base and 6 bases, with 6 bases remaining between them. Germline CDR1 and CDR2: SEHNR and FQNEAQ (reference sequence). The CDR3 DNA follows: TGTGCCAGCAGCTTAGTGATTGATGGCTACACCTTC. Protein product: CASSLVIDGYTF.

A few counts support this clonotype. The chain links TRBV5-1 to TRBJ1-1; 9 bases map to TRBD1. V gave up 3 bases and J gave up 10 bases; unmatched junction bases: 7. This CDR3 has 13 residues. Per the germline V gene, CDR1 is SGHRS and CDR2 is YFSETQ. The chain's CDR3 is CASSSRDRVRAFF. CDR3 nucleotide sequence: TGCGCCAGCAGCTCCCGGGACAGGGTGAGAGCTTTCTTT.

This chain joins TRBV20-1 and TRBJ2-3; TRBD2 matches 11 bases. The CDR3 contains 21 residues. Germline values: CDR1 DFQATT, CDR2 SNEGSKA (reference sequence). V lost 0 bases to trimming and J lost 0 bases; unmatched junction nucleotides: 17. CDR3 coding DNA: TGCAGTGCTAGAGATATTTTGCGACTAGCGGGGAAGGGGCCTAGCACAGATACGCAGTATTTT. It specifies CSARDILRLAGKGPSTDTQYF.

The J gene is TRBJ2-4, the V gene TRBV4-3; the D gene could be TRBD1 or TRBD2 (5 bases each). Germline V gives CDR1 LGHNA, CDR2 YSLEER. There are 14 residues in the CDR3. V was shortened by 5 bases and J by 8 bases, with 16 bases between the two germline ends. CDR3 loop: CASSSRAQGDIQYF. The CDR3 nucleotides are TGCGCCAGCAGCTCTCGGGCGCAGGGAGACATTCAGTACTTC.

The chain combines TRBV4-2 with TRBJ2-3; 9 bases agree with TRBD2. V lost 2 bases to trimming and J lost 4 bases; unmatched junction nucleotides: 4. The V gene's germline CDR1 is LGHNA and CDR2 YNFKEQ. The CDR3 runs 15 residues. CDR3 amino acids: CASSQLAGASDTQYF. CDR3 nucleotide sequence: TGTGCCAGCAGCCAATTAGCGGGGGCCTCAGATACGCAGTATTTT.

This clonotype was detected only a few times. The rearrangement joins TRBV19 to TRBJ1-1; D is uncertain. Germline V gene sequence: CDR1 LNHDA, CDR2 SQIVND (reference sequence). V was clipped by 5 bases and J by 5 bases, with 15 bases between them. The CDR3 extends over 14 amino acids. The CDR3 loop is CASSRSRLATEAFF. The CDR3 region has the DNA TGTGCCAGTAGTCGATCACGCTTAGCGACTGAAGCTTTCTTT.

This clonotype was recorded a few times. V is TRBV7-2 and J is TRBJ2-4, with 7 bases matching TRBD2. V lost 0 bases to trimming and J lost 6 bases; unmatched junction nucleotides: 2. Germline values: CDR1 SGHTA, CDR2 FQGNSA. The length of the CDR3 is 14 residues. The CDR3 protein is CASSLATGGNIQYF. Written as DNA, the CDR3 is TGTGCCAGCAGCTTAGCGACGGGGGGAAACATTCAGTACTTC.